What follows are 24 T cell receptor beta chains derived from one specimen sequenced in a study of long-term antiretroviral therapy in people with HIV. It was version v3.0 of the immunoSEQ assay that was run at survey level. Profiled with immunoSEQ multiplex PCR; TCRdb holds only in-frame clones, not every one. The sample records about 16,000 clones, 75% being singletons. The sequences come from unsorted PBMCs, collected 1.5 years before starting antiretroviral therapy. All receptors derive from a woman in her 50s with HIV.

The chain combines TRBV28 with TRBJ1-2, with D possibly matching TRBD1 (5 bases). V dropped 5 bases and J dropped 6 bases, with 22 bases sitting between them. The CDR3 length is 16 residues. CDR1 is MDHEN and CDR2 is SYDVKM in the germline V gene. Here the CDR3 reads CASSLDGFQGGHGYTF. CDR3 coding DNA: TGTGCCAGCAGTCTCGACGGCTTTCAGGGAGGCCATGGCTACACCTTC.

The rearrangement joins TRBV30 to TRBJ1-5; weak D call: TRBD1 (5 bases). CDR1 and CDR2 from the germline V gene are GTSNPN and SVGIG (reference sequence). Trimming removed 0 bases from V and 5 bases from J, with 11 bases in between. The CDR3 is 14 amino acids. The CDR3 DNA is TGTGCCTGGAGTGTACGGAAGGGACATCAGCCCCAGCATTTT. Translation gives CAWSVRKGHQPQHF.

V usage is TRBV5-6 and J usage is TRBJ1-5; 10 bases fit TRBD1. The CDR3 spans 15 residues. Germline CDR1 is SGHDT and CDR2 is YYEEEE. Germline trimming cut 4 bases from V and 0 bases from J; bases unmatched to any gene: 1. This CDR3 reads CASSRTGGSNQPQHF. In nucleotides, the CDR3 is TGTGCCAGCAGCCGGACAGGGGGTAGCAATCAGCCCCAGCATTTT.

The genes are TRBV19 and TRBJ1-1; D not certain. V was pared by 4 bases and J by 0 bases, with 9 bases between. The CDR3 is made up of 14 amino acids. Germline loops: CDR1 LNHDA, CDR2 SQIVND (reference sequence). Written as DNA, the CDR3 is TGTGCCAGTAGTAGCGGACTCCTGAACACTGAAGCTTTCTTT. Encoded protein: CASSSGLLNTEAFF. Using reference TRBV19 and TRBJ1-1 for the parts outside the CDR3, the full variable domain is DGGITQSPKYLFRKEGQNVTLSCEQNLNHDAMYWYRQDPGQGLRLIYYSQIVNDFQKGDIAEGYSVSREKKESFPLTVTSAQKNPTAFYLCASSSGLLNTEAFFGQGTRLTVV.

The rearrangement uses TRBV27 and TRBJ2-7; 7 bases line up with TRBD2. This CDR3 has 13 amino acids. V trimming: 5 bases; J trimming: 3 bases; junction bases outside the gene matches: 4. Germline V lookup: CDR1 MNHEY, CDR2 SMNVEV (reference sequence). CDR3 DNA sequence: TGTGCCAGCAGTCTCGGACTAGACTACGAGCAGTACTTC. Amino acid sequence: CASSLGLDYEQYF.

The chain recombines TRBV28 with TRBJ1-2, with no clear D. V was clipped by 4 bases and J by 6 bases, with 6 bases between them. The length of the CDR3 is 11 residues. Germline V lookup: CDR1 MDHEN, CDR2 SYDVKM. The chain's CDR3 is CASSSSDGYTF. The CDR3 DNA is TGTGCCAGCAGTTCCTCCGATGGCTACACCTTC.

V gene TRBV5-1 combines with J gene TRBJ2-1; 11 bases fit TRBD2. This CDR3 is built from 16 residues. Germline V CDR1 and CDR2: SGHRS, YFSETQ. V trimming: 3 bases; J trimming: 7 bases; junction bases outside the gene matches: 9. The CDR3 here is CASSSLSGGAINEQFF. CDR3 bases: TGCGCCAGCAGCTCACTTAGCGGGGGGGCGATAAATGAGCAGTTCTTC.

In DNA form, the CDR3 reads TGCAGCGTTGAAGGCGGGGAGAGGTATGGCTACACCTTC. It specifies CSVEGGERYGYTF. V is TRBV29-1 and J is TRBJ1-2, with unresolved D. The CDR3 consists of 13 residues. Germline V gives CDR1 SQVTM, CDR2 ANQGSEA. The V end was cut by 1 base, the J end by 5 bases, with 11 bases between.

The chain uses TRBV6-1 and TRBJ1-1; 7 bases line up with TRBD1. Germline assignment: CDR1 MNHNS and CDR2 SASEGT. V lost 8 bases and J lost 2; bases outside the gene matches: 5. The CDR3 is 13 amino acids. CDR3 region: CASGGTVNTEAFF. In nucleotides, the CDR3 is TGTGCCAGCGGAGGGACAGTAAACACTGAAGCTTTCTTT.

The chain links TRBV10-2 to TRBJ2-5; no clear D. Trimming removed 10 bases from V and 5 bases from J, with 14 bases in between. This CDR3 is 12 amino acids long. Germline V gene lookup returns CDR1 WSHSY and CDR2 SAAADI. CDR3 loop: CAILDRKETQYF. For the CDR3, the DNA is TGCGCCATTTTAGACCGCAAGGAGACCCAGTACTTC.

The chain uses TRBV18 and TRBJ1-4, with no clear D. With 2 bases removed from V and 7 bases from J, the gap between germline ends came to 11 bases. Germline V gene lookup returns CDR1 KGHSH and CDR2 LQKENI. The CDR3 has 14 residues. The CDR3 DNA reads as TGTGCCAGCTCACCAGAGGGCCGGGGTGAAAAACTGTTTTTT. This codes for CASSPEGRGEKLFF.

V gene TRBV4-1 combines with J gene TRBJ2-2, with 9 nucleotides matching TRBD1. The ends lost 4 bases at V and 7 bases at J; junction bases unmatched: 4. This CDR3 is built from 14 residues. Germline V gene sequence: CDR1 MGHRA, CDR2 YSYEKL. The CDR3: CASSLQGAGGELFF. The DNA for the CDR3 is TGCGCCAGCAGCCTACAGGGGGCCGGCGGGGAGCTGTTTTTT.

The chain uses TRBV19 and TRBJ2-4, with D perhaps TRBD2 (7 bases). Trimming cost V 5 bases and J 0 bases, with 20 bases left between them. The CDR3 is made up of 18 amino acids. Germline CDR1 LNHDA, CDR2 SQIVND (reference sequence). CDR3: CASSSPGEGTLAKNIQYF. CDR3 in DNA: TGTGCCAGTAGTTCCCCAGGGGAGGGGACATTAGCCAAAAACATTCAGTACTTC.

The J gene is TRBJ1-1, the V gene TRBV30; unclear D gene. Germline CDR1 and CDR2: GTSNPN and SVGIG (reference sequence). The CDR3 has 12 residues. V was clipped by 2 bases and J by 7 bases, with 11 bases between them. CDR3 protein: CAWSWGTGEAFF. The CDR3 bases are TGTGCCTGGAGTTGGGGAACGGGTGAAGCTTTCTTT.

V is TRBV21-1 and J is TRBJ1-6. TRBV21-1 is termed a pseudogene. This CDR3 has 15 residues. DNA for the CDR3: TGTGCCAGCAGCTGGGACAGCGGGAAGAATTCACCCCTCCACTTT. It specifies CASSWDSGKNSPLHF.

The chain links TRBV7-6 to TRBJ2-7; D is possibly TRBD2 (5 bases). Germline assignment: CDR1 SGHVS and CDR2 FNYEAQ. This CDR3 spans 11 amino acids. The V gene lost 5 bases and the J gene lost 5 bases, with 7 bases spanning the gap. As DNA, the CDR3 is TGTGCCAGCAGCATCGGGAACGAGCAGTACTTC. Translation: CASSIGNEQYF.

The chain has TRBV7-3 and TRBJ2-3; 10 bases are a match to TRBD2. The CDR3 is made up of 18 amino acids. CDR1 and CDR2 (germline): SGHTA, FQGTGA. With V trimmed by 1 base and J by 4 bases, 11 bases remained unmatched. The CDR3 DNA reads as TGTGCCAGCAGCTTAATCCCCAGGGAGCGGGGGGGCGCAGATACGCAGTATTTT. It encodes CASSLIPRERGGADTQYF.

V and J are TRBV30 and TRBJ2-3, with TRBD2 as a possible D gene (5 bases). The V end lost 4 bases, the J end lost 3 bases, and 11 bases lay between the germline ends. Germline CDR1 and CDR2: GTSNPN and SVGIG (reference sequence). The CDR3 is made up of 13 amino acids. The CDR3 nucleotides are TGTGCCTGGAATCTAGGGAGAACAGATACGCAGTATTTT. Encoded protein: CAWNLGRTDTQYF.

The genes are TRBV15 and TRBJ1-4, with D perhaps matching TRBD1 (5 bases). The germline V and J ends were trimmed by 0 bases and 9 bases, with 17 bases remaining between them. The CDR3 loop spans 16 amino acids. Per the germline V gene, CDR1 is LNHNV and CDR2 is YYDKDF (reference sequence). The CDR3 protein is CATSREGLGGSQKLFF. CDR3 bases: TGTGCCACCAGCAGAGAAGGCCTCGGGGGTAGTCAAAAACTGTTTTTT.

V and J are TRBV7-9 and TRBJ2-2, with 8 nucleotides matching TRBD2. With 0 bases clipped from V and 1 base from J, the junction kept 1 base outside the gene matches. The CDR3 consists of 16 residues. Germline V gives CDR1 SEHNR, CDR2 FQNEAQ (reference sequence). This chain's CDR3 is CASSLAGGENTGELFF. The CDR3 region has the DNA TGTGCCAGCAGCTTAGCCGGGGGGGAGAACACCGGGGAGCTGTTTTTT.

The chain couples TRBV10-2 to TRBJ2-5; a possible D gene is TRBD2 (6 bases). V gave up 4 bases and J gave up 4 bases, with 16 bases separating them. Per germline, CDR1 WSHSY and CDR2 SAAADI. The length of the CDR3 is 15 residues. The CDR3 nucleotides are TGCGCCAGCAGTGGGAGGGCGTCTCGGGGAGAGACCCAGTACTTC. It is translated as CASSGRASRGETQYF.

This clone was counted once. The chain carries TRBV19 and TRBJ2-7, with 7 bases aligning to TRBD1. Germline-derived CDR1 and CDR2 are LNHDA and SQIVND (reference sequence). The CDR3 totals 17 residues. After removal of 0 bases from V and 3 bases from J, the junction contained 11 bases not matched to a gene. CDR3 in DNA: TGTGCCAGTAGTATAGACAGAGGGACAGATAAAGTCTACGAGCAGTACTTC. This gives the protein CASSIDRGTDKVYEQYF.

In its sample, this clone was seen a few times. This chain joins TRBV7-6 and TRBJ1-6, with D possibly TRBD1 on 5 matching bases. V lost 5 bases to trimming and J lost 9 bases, with 14 bases between them. The CDR3 covers 14 residues. Germline V lookup: CDR1 SGHVS, CDR2 FNYEAQ. The CDR3 loop reads CASSLTVRGSPLHF. CDR3 DNA sequence: TGTGCCAGCAGCCTGACAGTTCGCGGTTCACCCCTCCACTTT. Full variable domain (remainder filled in from reference TRBV7-6 and TRBJ1-6): GAGVSQSPRYKVTKRGQDVALRCDPISGHVSLYWYRQALGQGPEFLTYFNYEAQQDKSGLPNDRFSAERPEGSISTLTIQRTEQRDSAMYRCASSLTVRGSPLHFGNGTRLTVT.

The chain combines TRBV6-5 with TRBJ1-4; D ambiguous. In germline, CDR1 is MNHEY, CDR2 SVGAGI. V gave up 6 bases and J gave up 4 bases, with 9 bases separating them. The CDR3 is made up of 13 amino acids. The CDR3 loop reads CASSRTFNEKLFF. Written as DNA, the CDR3 is TGTGCCAGCAGCCGGACGTTTAATGAAAAACTGTTTTTT.